One sample yielded the 27 T cell receptor beta chains listed below, sequenced in a study of blood T cells in healthy people across ages. The use of a sample-barcoded 5' primer and a J-beta primer mix characterized a second PCR of about 7 to 12 cycles. TCRdb analysed the 5' RACE reads with MiXCR anew, one entry per CDR3 protein. The sample carries under 850,000 distinct CDR3 sequences, about 36% recorded once. Sequenced: blood. These receptors originate from a man aged 18-30 years in good health.

This clonotype was seen more than once but under ten times. This chain joins TRBV9 and TRBJ2-2; no clear D gene. V dropped 5 bases and J dropped 5 bases, with 7 bases sitting between them. CDR1 and CDR2 (germline): SGDLS, YYNGEE. The CDR3 contains 12 residues. The DNA of the CDR3 is TGTGCCAGCAGTGTACGAACCGGGGAGCTGTTTTTT. Protein: CASSVRTGELFF.

V is TRBV6-2 or TRBV6-3 and J is TRBJ1-1; D gene unclear. V shed 5 bases and J shed 6 bases, with 13 bases lying between them. CDR1 and CDR2 from the germline V gene are MNHEY and SVGEGT. The CDR3 covers 13 residues. CDR3: CASSPQNWAEAFF. CDR3 DNA: TGTGCCAGCAGTCCACAAAATTGGGCTGAAGCTTTCTTT.

In this sample, this clonotype turned up many times. This sequence joins TRBV12-3 or TRBV12-4 and TRBJ2-1, with 9 nucleotides matching TRBD1. This CDR3 has 15 residues. Unmatched junction bases numbered 6, after V lost 6 bases and J lost 3 bases. CDR3 sequence reads: CASSPDRGFYNEQFF. In DNA, the CDR3 is TGTGCCAGCAGCCCCGACAGGGGGTTCTACAATGAGCAGTTCTTC.

Worth noting for this clonotype: This may be a read error, as it is one base from a much larger clone. The chain joins TRBV4-2 to TRBJ2-1; 11 positions match TRBD2. There are 18 residues in the CDR3. Germline-derived CDR1 and CDR2 are LGHNA and YNFKEQ. V lost 3 bases to trimming and J lost 3 bases; unmatched junction nucleotides: 10. In nucleotides, the CDR3 is TGTGCCAGCAGCCACGATGTGACTAGCGGGAACTTCTACAATGAGCAGTTCTTC. Its translation is CASSHDVTSGNFYNEQFF.

Concerning this clonotype: Compared with germline, one end of the junction differs, possibly owing to a read error. The genes are TRBV5-6 and TRBJ2-4, with D possibly being TRBD1 (5 bases). The J call is uncertain, as TRBJ2-5 better fits the DNA end. The germline V gene encodes CDR1 SGHDT and CDR2 YYEEEE. The CDR3 covers 18 residues. CDR3 sequence (DNA): TGTGCCGGCAGCAACGAGGTAGGGGCCAACTCAACAAAAGAGACCCAGTACTTC. It is translated as CAGSNEVGANSTKETQYF.

A note on this clonotype: This may come from a read error, since a much larger clone is one base off. The CDR3 sequence is CAGSLAGATEDYGYTF. The CDR3, as DNA: TGTGCCGGCAGCTTAGCCGGAGCTACGGAGGACTATGGCTACACCTTC. V gene TRBV7-6 combines with J gene TRBJ1-2; no definite D call. In germline, CDR1 is SGHVS, CDR2 FNYEAQ. The CDR3 covers 16 residues.

This clonotype was seen a handful of times. The rearrangement joins TRBV7-9 to TRBJ2-5, with no clear D. Germline V gene sequence: CDR1 SEHNR, CDR2 FQNEAQ (reference sequence). CDR3 length equals 15 residues. V lost 2 bases, J lost 11 bases, and 21 bases lay in between. CDR3 sequence reads: CASSLKFTEYNEQYF. The CDR3 coding sequence is TGTGCCAGCAGCTTAAAGTTCACCGAGTACAATGAGCAGTACTTC. Together with reference TRBV7-9 and TRBJ2-5, the CDR3 gives the full variable domain: DTGVSQNPRHKITKRGQNVTFRCDPISEHNRLYWYRQTLGQGPEFLTYFQNEAQLEKSRLLSDRFSAERPKGSFSTLEIQRTEQGDSAMYLCASSLKFTEYNEQYFGPGTRLLVL.

This clonotype was picked up one time. A much larger clone sits a single nucleotide away, making a read error possible. This sequence joins TRBV6-5 and TRBJ2-5, with D maybe TRBD1 (5 bases). Germline CDR1 is MNHEY and CDR2 is SVGAGI. Trimming removed 2 bases at V and 11 bases at J, with 15 bases between. The CDR3 consists of 13 residues. This CDR3 reads CASSYTTDNEQYF. CDR3 nucleotide sequence: TGTGCCAGCAGTTACACGACAGACAATGAGCAGTACTTC.

The chain couples TRBV27 to TRBJ2-1, with D possibly TRBD1 on 5 matching bases. The last part of the DNA fits TRBJ2-7 better; the J call may be wrong. Per germline, CDR1 MNHEY and CDR2 SMNVEV (reference sequence). CDR3 length: 14 amino acids. The CDR3 coding sequence is TGTGCCAGCGGCACCGCGGACACCTACAATGAGCAGTACTTC. Translation gives CASGTADTYNEQYF.

This clonotype was found many times. This chain connects TRBV12-5 to TRBJ2-6; D possibly matches TRBD1 or TRBD2 (5 bases each). V gave up 6 bases and J gave up 3 bases, with 9 bases separating them. The germline CDR1 and CDR2 sequences are LGHNT and FRNRAP. CDR3 length equals 14 residues. The CDR3: CASGPGGGANVLTF. CDR3 bases: TGTGCTAGTGGCCCTGGGGGTGGGGCCAACGTCCTGACTTTC.

This chain connects TRBV10-3 to TRBJ1-3, with unresolved D. The CDR3 sequence is 15 residues long. Trimming removed 0 bases from V and 2 bases from J, with 8 bases in between. CDR1 and CDR2 (germline): ENHRY, SYGVKD. Written as DNA, the CDR3 is TGTGCCATCAGTGAGTCTATAGACCCTGGAAACACCATATATTTT. Translated, it gives CAISESIDPGNTIYF.

The gene calls are TRBV29-1 and TRBJ2-7, with D uncertain. The better agreement between TRBJ2-5 and the DNA end casts doubt on the J call. Germline V gene lookup returns CDR1 SQVTM and CDR2 ANQGSEA. This CDR3 contains 12 residues. The CDR3 sequence is CSVKDAEETQYF. The CDR3 bases are TGCAGCGTCAAGGACGCGGAAGAGACCCAGTACTTC.

The chain employs TRBV10-3 and TRBJ1-6; perhaps TRBD1 as D (5 bases). Germline V gene data show CDR1 as ENHRY and CDR2 as SYGVKD. The V gene lost 8 bases and the J gene lost 6 bases, with 11 bases spanning the gap. The CDR3 runs 13 residues. CDR3 region: CAIGDGINSPLHF. CDR3 nucleotides: TGTGCCATCGGGGACGGTATTAATTCACCCCTCCACTTT.

Points on this clonotype: Being one base from a much bigger clone, this may be a read error. This sequence joins TRBV7-2 and TRBJ1-5; TRBD1 agrees at 7 bases. There are 14 residues in the CDR3. Trimming at V came to 4 bases and at J to 7 bases, leaving 7 bases not matched to a gene. Germline CDR1 is SGHTA and CDR2 is FQGNSA. CDR3 coding DNA: TGTGCCAGCAGCTACGACAGGGTGGCGCAGCCCCAGCATTTT. This encodes CASSYDRVAQPQHF.

This chain connects TRBV2 to TRBJ1-2, with 7 bases lining up with TRBD1. Unmatched junction bases numbered 5, after V lost 0 bases and J lost 7 bases. The CDR3 totals 14 residues. CDR1 is SNHLY and CDR2 is FYNNEI in the germline V gene. The CDR3 nucleotides are TGTGCCAGCAGTGAAGCGCTTAGGACAGGTGGCTACACCTTC. Protein: CASSEALRTGGYTF.

This clonotype came up a few times. The chain joins TRBV18 to TRBJ2-1; perhaps TRBD2 as D (6 bases). Germline lookup yields CDR1 KGHSH and CDR2 LQKENI. Deletions cut 2 bases from V and 7 bases from J, with 18 bases between. The CDR3 spans 16 residues. The CDR3 bases are TGTGCCAGCTCACCAGGGGACCCCGGAGGGTGGAATGAGCAGTTCTTC. Protein: CASSPGDPGGWNEQFF.

In its sample, this clonotype was seen a few times. V and J are TRBV7-3 and TRBJ1-2; D is possibly TRBD1 (5 bases). The CDR3 length is 15 residues. V shed 0 bases and J shed 6 bases, with 14 bases lying between them. CDR1 and CDR2 (germline): SGHTA, FQGTGA. CDR3: CASSLTEAGYNGYTF. In DNA form, the CDR3 reads TGTGCCAGCAGCTTAACTGAGGCAGGGTACAATGGCTACACCTTC.

V gene TRBV2 combines with J gene TRBJ2-7; 7 nucleotides align to TRBD1. The CDR3 sequence is 14 residues long. V shed 6 bases, J shed 1 base, and the junction held 6 bases outside the gene matches. The V gene's germline CDR1 is SNHLY and CDR2 FYNNEI. The CDR3 region is CASSDRVPSYEQYF. In nucleotides, the CDR3 is TGTGCCAGCAGCGACAGGGTCCCGTCCTACGAGCAGTACTTC.

V usage is TRBV4-1 and J usage is TRBJ1-4; no clear D. Germline values: CDR1 MGHRA, CDR2 YSYEKL. V was cut by 1 base and J by 5 bases, with 11 bases left in between. The CDR3 loop spans 15 amino acids. Here the CDR3 DNA reads TGCGCCAGCAGCCAAGCCCCGGGGTCCAATGAAAAACTGTTTTTT. It is translated as CASSQAPGSNEKLFF.

The chain employs TRBV10-3 and TRBJ2-3, with 7 bases fitting TRBD2. J lost 0 bases, V lost 0 bases, and 3 bases had no gene match. Germline CDR1 ENHRY, CDR2 SYGVKD. There are 16 residues in the CDR3. CDR3 sequence (DNA): TGTGCCATCAGTGAGTCGAGCGGGATCAGCACAGATACGCAGTATTTT. It is translated as CAISESSGISTDTQYF.

A word on this clonotype: Possible read error: a much larger clone is one base away. The chain recombines TRBV7-2 with TRBJ2-3, with unresolved D. The germline gives CDR1 SGHTA, CDR2 FQGNSA. The CDR3 is 14 residues long. V lost 5 bases and J lost 2, with 11 bases in between. CDR3 amino acids: CASSVLYTTDTQYF. The CDR3 DNA sequence: TGTGCCAGCAGCGTCCTATATACCACAGATACGCAGTATTTT.

This clonotype was counted a few times. The J gene is TRBJ2-7, the V gene TRBV27; perhaps TRBD2 as D (5 bases). There are 15 residues in the CDR3. The germline gives CDR1 MNHEY, CDR2 SMNVEV (reference sequence). Trimming cost V 6 bases and J 0 bases, with 15 bases left between them. DNA for the CDR3: TGTGCCAGCAGGCAAAGTAGTCGGGGCTCCTACGAGCAGTACTTC. Residues: CASRQSSRGSYEQYF.

This CDR3 reads CASTGRMNTEAFF. CDR3 in DNA: TGTGCCAGCACCGGCCGCATGAACACTGAAGCTTTCTTT. The chain carries TRBV12-3 or TRBV12-4 and TRBJ1-1; no clear D. The CDR3 runs 13 residues. The V end lost 7 bases, the J end lost 0 bases, and 9 bases lay between the germline ends.

Notes on this clonotype: It is likely a read error, because the conserved phenylalanine at the end of the CDR3 is missing. The V call is TRBV6-1, the J call TRBJ2-1, with D perhaps matching TRBD1 or TRBD2 (5 bases each). This CDR3 has 17 residues. The V and J ends lost 5 bases and 5 bases respectively, with 22 bases between them. Germline V CDR1 and CDR2: MNHNS, SASEGT. The DNA for the CDR3 is TGTGCCAGCAGTAGCTCCCCTAAAATACGGGGCGACAATGAGCAGTTCTCC. It yields the protein CASSSSPKIRGDNEQFS.

The CDR3: CSASEGSRGEKLFF. The CDR3 nucleotides are TGCAGTGCTAGTGAGGGGTCCCGAGGGGAAAAACTGTTTTTT. The rearrangement joins TRBV20-1 to TRBJ1-4; D is possibly TRBD1 (5 bases). The V end was cut by 3 bases, the J end by 8 bases, with 16 bases between. This CDR3 region has 14 residues. Germline V gene sequence: CDR1 DFQATT, CDR2 SNEGSKA (reference sequence).

This clonotype was counted a few times. This chain connects TRBV20-1 to TRBJ2-5; maybe TRBD1 (6 bases). The CDR3 consists of 14 residues. Germline lookup yields CDR1 DFQATT and CDR2 SNEGSKA (reference sequence). Deletions cut 3 bases from V and 0 bases from J, with 11 bases between. The CDR3 spells CSASYDRNQETQYF. CDR3 bases: TGCAGTGCTAGTTACGACAGGAACCAAGAGACCCAGTACTTC.

This clonotype was counted many times. The chain recombines TRBV20-1 with TRBJ2-1; 11 positions match TRBD2. This CDR3 is 15 amino acids long. Germline V CDR1 and CDR2: DFQATT, SNEGSKA (reference sequence). Trimming cost V 5 bases and J 4 bases; bases outside gene matches: 7. CDR3 region: CSALLGTSGYNEQFF. CDR3 in DNA: TGCAGTGCTTTACTAGGGACTAGCGGTTACAATGAGCAGTTCTTC.